The 22 T cell receptor beta chains below all came from one sample that was sequenced in a study of early T cells in non-severe SARS-CoV-2 infection. TCRdb reprocessed the 5' RACE reads with MiXCR, giving one entry per CDR3 protein. Here the sample spans 50,000 or so distinct CDR3 sequences, under 15% being singletons. The material sequenced was whole blood. These receptors came from an adult who was a healthcare worker with PCR-confirmed SARS-CoV-2 infection or an uninfected control (not recorded which).

The rearrangement links TRBV12-3 or TRBV12-4 to TRBJ2-1; 7 bases match TRBD1. V gave up 6 bases and J gave up 0 bases; unmatched junction bases: 5. The CDR3 spans 15 residues. The DNA of the CDR3 is TGTGCCAGCAGCCCGACAGGGTCCTCCTACAATGAGCAGTTCTTC. This translates into CASSPTGSSYNEQFF.

Comments on this clonotype: A much larger clone lies one base from this, so it may be a read error. The chain employs TRBV3-1 and TRBJ1-1; D gene uncertain. Germline V lookup: CDR1 LGHDT, CDR2 YNNKEL (reference sequence). This CDR3 spans 14 amino acids. The DNA for the CDR3 is TGTGCCGGCAGCCAATCTCCGCAGGTAGCTGAAGCTTTCTTT. As protein: CAGSQSPQVAEAFF. The whole variable domain, remainder taken from reference TRBV3-1 and TRBJ1-1, is DTAVSQTPKYLVTQMGNDKSIKCEQNLGHDTMYWYKQDSKKFLKIMFSYNNKELIINETVPNRFSPKSPDKAHLNLHINSLELGDSAVYFCAGSQSPQVAEAFFGQGTRLTVV.

In this sample, this clonotype turned up many times. V usage is TRBV7-2 and J usage is TRBJ2-4; TRBD2 aligns across 10 bases. The germline gives CDR1 SGHTA, CDR2 FQGNSA. The CDR3 contains 14 residues. Losses at the gene ends were 3 bases for V and 7 bases for J; bases not matched to a gene: 3. CDR3 coding DNA: TGTGCCAGCAGCTTGGGGACTAGCGCGAACATTCAGTACTTC. Its translation is CASSLGTSANIQYF.

This clonotype was observed a few times. The gene calls are TRBV5-5 and TRBJ1-5; 7 nucleotides agree with TRBD1. Germline-derived CDR1 and CDR2 are SGHKS and YYEKEE (reference sequence). The V gene end was trimmed by 4 bases and the J gene end by 5 bases; junction bases not matched to a gene: 9. This CDR3 region has 15 residues. CDR3 sequence: CASSPWVTGDQPQHF. The CDR3 nucleotides read TGTGCCAGCAGCCCATGGGTTACAGGGGATCAGCCCCAGCATTTT. The variable domain in full, with the rest retrieved from reference TRBV5-5 and TRBJ1-5, is DAGVTQSPTHLIKTRGQQVTLRCSPISGHKSVSWYQQVLGQGPQFIFQYYEKEERGRGNFPDRFSARQFPNYSSELNVNALLLGDSALYLCASSPWVTGDQPQHFGDGTRLSIL.

In this sample, this clonotype turned up many times. V gene TRBV5-6 combines with J gene TRBJ2-7; 10 bases align to TRBD1. The CDR3 spans 15 residues. The germline V gene has CDR1 SGHDT and CDR2 YYEEEE. Trimming removed 2 bases from V and 2 bases from J; junction bases left unmatched: 4. The CDR3 here is CASSFPGTGAYEQYF. As DNA, the CDR3 is TGTGCCAGCAGCTTTCCCGGGACAGGGGCCTACGAGCAGTACTTC.

This clonotype was counted at least ten times. The J gene is TRBJ1-1, the V gene TRBV29-1; TRBD1 aligns across 8 bases. V dropped 7 bases and J dropped 0; count of bases not matched to a gene: 7. The CDR3 sequence is 14 residues long. Germline assignment: CDR1 SQVTM and CDR2 ANQGSEA. The CDR3 region is CSADRTGMNTEAFF. The DNA for the CDR3 is TGCAGCGCGGACCGGACAGGGATGAACACTGAAGCTTTCTTT.

The rearrangement links TRBV2 to TRBJ1-1, with D hard to call. V was cut by 2 bases and J by 4 bases, with 20 bases left in between. Germline values: CDR1 SNHLY, CDR2 FYNNEI. The CDR3 runs 17 residues. CDR3 bases: TGTGCCAGCAGTGAACGGGCCTTCCAGAAACCGGGCACTGAAGCTTTCTTT. Its translation is CASSERAFQKPGTEAFF. Combining the CDR3 with reference TRBV2 and TRBJ1-1 gives the whole variable domain EPEVTQTPSHQVTQMGQEVILRCVPISNHLYFYWYRQILGQKVEFLVSFYNNEISEKSEIFDDQFSVERPDGSNFTLKIRSTKLEDSAMYFCASSERAFQKPGTEAFFGQGTRLTVV.

This clonotype was detected only a few times. This rearrangement joins TRBV7-9 to TRBJ2-3, with D hard to call. CDR3 length equals 12 residues. The germline V and J ends were trimmed by 3 bases and 6 bases, with 7 bases remaining between them. Germline loops: CDR1 SEHNR, CDR2 FQNEAQ (reference sequence). The CDR3 protein is CASSFKRDTQYF. The DNA of the CDR3 is TGTGCCAGCAGCTTTAAAAGGGATACGCAGTATTTT.

As concerns this clonotype: A clone one base away is much larger, so this may be a read error. This chain joins TRBV28 and TRBJ1-3; D is unresolved. V shed 6 bases and J shed 2 bases, with 5 bases lying between them. Germline lookup yields CDR1 MDHEN and CDR2 SYDVKM. This CDR3 region has 12 residues. For the CDR3, the DNA is TGTGCCAGCAGCCCCCCTGGAAACACCATATATTTT. Its protein is CASSPPGNTIYF. Full variable domain (rest looked up from reference TRBV28 and TRBJ1-3): DVKVTQSSRYLVKRTGEKVFLECVQDMDHENMFWYRQDPGLGLRLIYFSYDVKMKEKGDIPEGYSVSREKKERFSLILESASTNQTSMYLCASSPPGNTIYFGEGSWLTVV.

This clonotype was seen a few times. The J gene is TRBJ2-2, the V gene TRBV2; TRBD1 matches 7 bases. This CDR3 contains 15 residues. The germline CDR1 and CDR2 sequences are SNHLY and FYNNEI. J was trimmed by 0 bases and V by 5 bases; bases with no gene match: 3. The CDR3 nucleotides read TGTGCCAGCAGTTCTCAGGGGGCGAACACCGGGGAGCTGTTTTTT. It encodes CASSSQGANTGELFF.

The chain combines TRBV10-2 with TRBJ2-7, with 7 bases fitting TRBD2. The germline V gene has CDR1 WSHSY and CDR2 SAAADI. V trimming: 7 bases; J trimming: 4 bases; junction bases outside the gene matches: 7. The CDR3 length is 13 residues. CDR3 in amino acids: CASKIREGYEQYF. The CDR3 nucleotides read TGCGCCAGCAAAATCAGGGAGGGATACGAGCAGTACTTC.

This clonotype was found many times. This chain joins TRBV7-8 and TRBJ1-5, with 10 bases identical to TRBD1. This CDR3 region has 18 residues. Trimming removed 5 bases from V and 2 bases from J; junction bases left unmatched: 12. Looked up from germline, CDR1 is SGHVS and CDR2 is FQNEAQ. The CDR3 DNA sequence: TGTGCCAGCAGCCCTGGACCTCTCGGGACAGGGGGCAATCAGCCCCAGCATTTT. Translated, it gives CASSPGPLGTGGNQPQHF.

There are a few counts of this clonotype. This rearrangement joins TRBV7-9 to TRBJ2-3; D tentatively reads TRBD1 or TRBD2 (6 bases each). V shed 5 bases and J shed 1 base, with 13 bases lying between them. The germline CDR1 and CDR2 sequences are SEHNR and FQNEAQ (reference sequence). This CDR3 is 15 amino acids long. For the CDR3, the DNA is TGTGCCAGCAGCGTTGGGGGGCTCGGCACAGATACGCAGTATTTT. This translates into CASSVGGLGTDTQYF.

This clonotype has at least ten counts. The V gene is TRBV7-6, the J gene TRBJ1-1; no clear D. Germline values: CDR1 SGHVS, CDR2 FNYEAQ. Deletions cut 0 bases from V and 7 bases from J, with 6 bases between. The CDR3 is 12 amino acids. CDR3 amino acids: CASSLAGVEAFF. Here the CDR3 DNA reads TGTGCCAGCAGCTTAGCGGGCGTTGAAGCTTTCTTT.

This clonotype was counted at least ten times. The junction and the germline gene differ at one end; a read error may be behind it. V is TRBV7-7 and J is TRBJ2-5, with D possibly being TRBD2 (5 bases). This CDR3 comprises 13 residues. The germline V gene encodes CDR1 SSHAT and CDR2 FNYEAQ (reference sequence). Here the CDR3 DNA reads TGTGCTAGCAGCATAGGGAGTAGGGAGACCCAGTACTTC. The encoded protein is CASSIGSRETQYF.

A few counts support this clonotype. This rearrangement joins TRBV28 to TRBJ1-2; D uncertain. Between the trimmed V and J ends, which lost 5 bases and 8 bases, there was a span of 15 bases. There are 13 residues in the CDR3. Germline V gene data show CDR1 as MDHEN and CDR2 as SYDVKM. CDR3 region: CASSPLDLEGYTF. In DNA form, the CDR3 reads TGTGCCAGCAGTCCCCTAGACTTAGAGGGCTACACCTTC.

The gene calls are TRBV7-3 and TRBJ2-2; no clear D gene. CDR3 length: 14 residues. The V end was cut by 4 bases, the J end by 2 bases, with 8 bases between. Germline V gene lookup returns CDR1 SGHTA and CDR2 FQGTGA. The CDR3 region has the DNA TGTGCCAGCAGCTCCTGGGCTAACACCGGGGAGCTGTTTTTT. Translated: CASSSWANTGELFF.

This clonotype was seen ten or more times. DNA for the CDR3: TGCAGTGCTGGAAGACAGGGGGCGAGAGCTGAAGCTTTCTTT. It yields the protein CSAGRQGARAEAFF. J is TRBJ1-1 and V is TRBV20-1; TRBD1 matches 10 bases. The J segment lost 6 bases and the V segment lost 5 bases, leaving 9 bases of the junction unmatched. Germline CDR1 reads DFQATT; CDR2 reads SNEGSKA (reference sequence). The CDR3 length is 14 residues.

This clonotype came up a few times. The chain couples TRBV11-2 to TRBJ2-1, with 11 bases fitting TRBD2. The CDR3 loop spans 15 amino acids. Germline V gene sequence: CDR1 SGHAT, CDR2 FQNNGV. The V gene end was trimmed by 3 bases and the J gene end by 7 bases; junction bases not matched to a gene: 5. CDR3 sequence: CASSFSGGAGNEQFF. In DNA form, the CDR3 reads TGTGCCAGCAGCTTTAGCGGGGGGGCTGGGAATGAGCAGTTCTTC.

The chain combines TRBV2 with TRBJ1-1; 8 bases map to TRBD1. The germline V gene has CDR1 SNHLY and CDR2 FYNNEI. The V segment lost 11 bases and the J segment 6 bases; nucleotides outside the gene matches: 8. The CDR3 totals 12 residues. The CDR3 loop is CAGSKQGAEAFF. In DNA form, the CDR3 reads TGTGCCGGATCAAAACAGGGGGCTGAAGCTTTCTTT.

This clonotype was recorded a few times. This sequence joins TRBV5-6 and TRBJ2-5; no clear D. CDR3 length: 12 residues. Trimming shortened V by 0 bases and J by 9 bases, and 9 bases separated the two germline ends. Germline-derived CDR1 and CDR2 are SGHDT and YYEEEE. Written as DNA, the CDR3 is TGTGCCAGCAGCTTGGCTCTTGGACCCCAGTACTTC. It codes for CASSLALGPQYF.

This clonotype was seen a handful of times. This chain uses TRBV5-6 with TRBJ2-7; D possibly corresponds to TRBD1 (6 bases). CDR1 is SGHDT, CDR2 YYEEEE, per germline. The ends were cut back, 3 bases at V and 7 bases at J, with 8 bases in the middle. The CDR3 has 11 residues. CDR3 bases: TGTGCCAGCAGCTCCCAGGGGGAGCAGTACTTC. Translated, it gives CASSSQGEQYF.